Sequencing of this TCR beta chain was carried out in a study of long-term antiretroviral therapy in people with HIV. Study as a whole: Samples collected earliest predate the 2015 immediate-ART recommendation by about a decade.

Whole-study findings and limits: Dominant in the repertoire at all time points were clones expanded before ART.

The authors ran the immunoSEQ assay, v3.0, at survey level. The method was immunoSEQ multiplex PCR; TCRdb's version includes in-frame clones alone and lacks a portion of them. The sample yields 26,000 or so clones, roughly 90% seen once. The CDR3 contains 14 residues. Germline V CDR1 and CDR2: SGHNT, YENEEA. V lost 1 base and J lost 2, with 7 bases in between. As to this clone: The antigen remains unidentified.

It was in the United States that all participants with HIV were treated. This TCR was sampled from a woman aged 18-30 years with HIV. The source was unsorted PBMCs, collected 0.5 years after starting antiretroviral therapy. The chain has TRBV11-3 and TRBJ2-3; no reliable D call. In DNA form, the CDR3 reads TGTGCCAGCAGCTTAGGGGCAGACACAGATACGCAGTATTTT. Its protein is CASSLGADTDTQYF.